This TCR beta chain was sequenced in a study of T cell responses to AZD1222 COVID-19 vaccine. With regard to this clone: What it recognizes is unknown.

Clones were read by immunoSEQ multiplex PCR, and TCRdb kept only the in-frame ones, dropping some. The table shows some 100,000 clones, with 86% occurring only once. Broader study findings: Unmutated variant regions are reportedly the target of nearly half of TCRs that are spike-specific.

J lost 8 bases, V lost 4 bases, and 5 bases had no gene match. This CDR3 is 15 amino acids long. Germline CDR1 is SGHVS and CDR2 is FQNEAQ. The genes are TRBV7-8 and TRBJ1-6; 10 nucleotides match TRBD1. This sample comprised peripheral blood, obtained on day 0 of AZD1222 vaccination. The TCR originated in an adult in good health. This CDR3 reads CASSSAGTGDSPLHF. The CDR3 DNA follows: TGTGCCAGCAGCTCCGCCGGGACAGGGGATTCACCCCTCCACTTT.